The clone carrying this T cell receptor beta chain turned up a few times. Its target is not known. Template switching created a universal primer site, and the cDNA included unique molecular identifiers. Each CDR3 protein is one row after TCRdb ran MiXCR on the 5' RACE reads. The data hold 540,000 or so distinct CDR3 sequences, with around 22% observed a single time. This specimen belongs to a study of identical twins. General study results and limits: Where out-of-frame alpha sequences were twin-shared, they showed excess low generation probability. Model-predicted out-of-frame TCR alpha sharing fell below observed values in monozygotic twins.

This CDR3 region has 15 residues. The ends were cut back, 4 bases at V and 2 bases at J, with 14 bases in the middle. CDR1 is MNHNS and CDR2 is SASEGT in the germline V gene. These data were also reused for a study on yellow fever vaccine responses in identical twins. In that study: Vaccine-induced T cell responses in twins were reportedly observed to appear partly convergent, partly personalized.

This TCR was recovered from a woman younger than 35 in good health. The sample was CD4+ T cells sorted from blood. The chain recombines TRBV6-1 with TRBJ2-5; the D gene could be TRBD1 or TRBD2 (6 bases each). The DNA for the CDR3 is TGTGCCAGCAGTGGATGGGGGGCAGGACAAGAGACCCAGTACTTC. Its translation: CASSGWGAGQETQYF.